What follows are 29 T cell receptor beta chains derived from one specimen sequenced in a study of blood T cell repertoires in COVID-19. Sequenced by immunoSEQ multiplex PCR; TCRdb stores in-frame clones only, minus some. This sample has a few hundred thousand clones, with about 79% found just once. Input material: peripheral blood. The receptors originated from a woman in her forties who had recovered from COVID-19.

The rearrangement uses TRBV11-2 and TRBJ2-2; TRBD1 matches at 7 bases. CDR3 length: 16 amino acids. Per germline, CDR1 SGHAT and CDR2 FQNNGV. Germline trimming cut 1 base from V and 4 bases from J; bases unmatched to any gene: 6. The CDR3 nucleotides read TGTGCCAGCAGCTTAGGCATCGGGACAGCCACCGGGGAGCTGTTTTTT. Translating gives CASSLGIGTATGELFF.

This sequence joins TRBV14 and TRBJ1-2; 9 positions match TRBD1. Germline-derived CDR1 and CDR2 are SGHDN and FVKESK. Trimming removed 5 bases from V and 5 bases from J; junction bases left unmatched: 6. CDR3 length: 14 residues. The CDR3: CASSIKTGGYGYTF. The CDR3 DNA is TGTGCCAGCAGCATAAAGACAGGGGGGTATGGCTACACCTTC.

V and J are TRBV19 and TRBJ2-3; no firm D call. Germline V lookup: CDR1 LNHDA, CDR2 SQIVND (reference sequence). CDR3 length: 12 amino acids. The V gene lost 3 bases and the J gene lost 6 bases, with 7 bases spanning the gap. The CDR3 DNA is TGTGCCAGTAGTATGGTCCGGGATACGCAGTATTTT. Protein product: CASSMVRDTQYF. The full variable domain, its missing parts supplied by reference TRBV19 and TRBJ2-3, is DGGITQSPKYLFRKEGQNVTLSCEQNLNHDAMYWYRQDPGQGLRLIYYSQIVNDFQKGDIAEGYSVSREKKESFPLTVTSAQKNPTAFYLCASSMVRDTQYFGPGTRLTVL.

The chain carries TRBV3-1 (or the pseudogene TRBV3-2) and TRBJ2-1, with 10 bases lining up with TRBD1. Germline V gives CDR1 LGHDT, CDR2 YNNKEL (reference sequence). V lost 1 base and J lost 5; bases outside the gene matches: 2. The CDR3 spans 15 residues. CDR3 sequence: CASSQAGTGDNEQFF. In DNA, the CDR3 is TGTGCCAGCAGCCAAGCCGGGACAGGGGACAATGAGCAGTTCTTC.

The CDR3 nucleotides read TGCGCCAGCAGCCAAGATCCTCCATCGGGGGTGGACACTGAAGCTTTCTTT. Its protein is CASSQDPPSGVDTEAFF. This rearrangement joins TRBV4-1 to TRBJ1-1; possible D gene TRBD1, 5 bases. This CDR3 contains 17 residues. Germline CDR1 MGHRA, CDR2 YSYEKL. V lost 0 bases and J 3 bases, leaving 17 bases between the germline ends.

This clone was seen only once. V is TRBV18 and J is TRBJ1-2, with D perhaps matching TRBD1 (6 bases). Looked up from germline, CDR1 is KGHSH and CDR2 is LQKENI. Trimming removed 3 bases at V and 1 base at J, with 9 bases between. The CDR3 length is 14 residues. The CDR3 sequence: CASSPVDSNYGYTF. In DNA form, the CDR3 reads TGTGCCAGCTCACCGGTGGACAGTAACTATGGCTACACCTTC. The full variable domain, in which reference TRBV18 and TRBJ1-2 provide the parts outside the CDR3, is NAGVMQNPRHLVRRRGQEARLRCSPMKGHSHVYWYRQLPEEGLKFMVYLQKENIIDESGMPKERFSAEFPKEGPSILRIQQVVRGDSAAYFCASSPVDSNYGYTFGSGTRLTVV.

This chain joins TRBV5-1 and TRBJ2-5; D remains ambiguous. This CDR3 is 13 amino acids long. V was pared by 2 bases and J by 4 bases, with 9 bases between. Germline V gene lookup returns CDR1 SGHRS and CDR2 YFSETQ. The CDR3 DNA reads as TGCGCCAGCAGCTTTGTTACGGGAGAGACCCAGTACTTC. This gives the protein CASSFVTGETQYF. Variable domain in full (rest from reference TRBV5-1 and TRBJ2-5): KAGVTQTPRYLIKTRGQQVTLSCSPISGHRSVSWYQQTPGQGLQFLFEYFSETQRNKGNFPGRFSGRQFSNSRSEMNVSTLELGDSALYLCASSFVTGETQYFGPGTRLLVL.

The genes are TRBV24-1 and TRBJ1-1, with 8 bases that match TRBD1. CDR1 is KGHDR and CDR2 is SFDVKD in the germline V gene. This CDR3 is 12 amino acids long. V shed 3 bases and J 11 bases; nucleotides not matched to a gene: 4. Written as DNA, the CDR3 is TGTGCCACCAGTGATCACAGGGGGAGGGCTTTCTTT. It codes for CATSDHRGRAFF.

The chain links TRBV3-1 (or the pseudogene TRBV3-2) to TRBJ1-2; possible D gene TRBD1, 5 bases. CDR1 is LGHDT and CDR2 is YNNKEL in the germline V gene (reference sequence). Trimming cost V 1 base and J 3 bases, with 12 bases left between them. The CDR3 consists of 15 residues. Here the CDR3 reads CASSQGGGDHYGYTF. DNA for the CDR3: TGTGCCAGCAGCCAAGGGGGAGGGGACCACTATGGCTACACCTTC.

This chain links TRBV5-3 with TRBJ1-1; D call uncertain. TRBV5-3 is assigned to the ORF class and has an uncertain function. Trimming cost V 7 bases and J 1 base, with 5 bases left between them. The CDR3 has 11 amino acids. The CDR3 spells CARPGNTEAFF. CDR3 DNA: TGTGCCAGACCAGGGAACACTGAAGCTTTCTTT.

The chain joins TRBV27 to TRBJ2-3; D gene uncertain. Trimming took 6 bases from V and 2 from J, leaving 9 bases between them. There are 13 residues in the CDR3. The germline CDR1 and CDR2 sequences are MNHEY and SMNVEV (reference sequence). For the CDR3, the DNA is TGTGCCAGCAGCACCCCTAACACAGATACGCAGTATTTT. It encodes CASSTPNTDTQYF.

The sample holds one count of this clone. This chain links TRBV6-5 with TRBJ1-1, with D possibly being TRBD1 (6 bases). The germline CDR1 and CDR2 sequences are MNHEY and SVGAGI. This CDR3 comprises 12 residues. The ends were cut back, 6 bases at V and 6 bases at J, with 11 bases in the middle. CDR3 nucleotide sequence: TGTGCCAGCAGGAGGGGGGGCTCTGAAGCTTTCTTT. Translation: CASRRGGSEAFF.

The CDR3 DNA sequence: TGTGCCAGCAGCGGAGTCTCTAGTTCCAGGGAACAAGAGACCCAGTACTTC. It codes for CASSGVSSSREQETQYF. The V call is TRBV21-1, the J call TRBJ2-5; the D segment call TRBD1 is taken from the table without a DNA check. TRBV21-1 constitutes a pseudogene. The CDR3 spans 17 residues.

V is TRBV7-9 and J is TRBJ2-1; D not resolved. Germline loops: CDR1 SEHNR, CDR2 FQNEAQ (reference sequence). The CDR3 totals 15 residues. The ends were cut back, 6 bases at V and 3 bases at J, with 15 bases in the middle. CDR3: CASRPDSRNYNEQFF. The DNA of the CDR3 is TGTGCCAGCAGACCCGACTCGAGGAACTACAATGAGCAGTTCTTC.

This clone was seen only once. The rearrangement uses TRBV5-6 and TRBJ1-1, with 7 bases aligning to TRBD1. J was trimmed by 1 base and V by 4 bases; bases with no gene match: 4. Germline V gives CDR1 SGHDT, CDR2 YYEEEE. CDR3 size: 14 residues. DNA of the CDR3: TGTGCCAGCAGCAAGACAGGGTGGAACACTGAAGCTTTCTTT. Protein sequence: CASSKTGWNTEAFF.

This clone was counted between two and nine times. The chain is built from TRBV28 and TRBJ2-7; maybe TRBD1 (6 bases). This CDR3 contains 14 residues. With 7 bases removed from V and 4 bases from J, the gap between germline ends came to 17 bases. Germline V gives CDR1 MDHEN, CDR2 SYDVKM. CDR3 sequence: CASTLGQGIYEQYF. The DNA of the CDR3 is TGTGCCAGCACCCTCGGGCAGGGGATATACGAGCAGTACTTC. Looking up the rest from reference TRBV28 and TRBJ2-7 gives the full variable domain: DVKVTQSSRYLVKRTGEKVFLECVQDMDHENMFWYRQDPGLGLRLIYFSYDVKMKEKGDIPEGYSVSREKKERFSLILESASTNQTSMYLCASTLGQGIYEQYFGPGTRLTVT.

The chain links TRBV25-1 to TRBJ2-5; D is perhaps TRBD1 (6 bases). In germline, CDR1 is MGHDK, CDR2 SYGVNS. This CDR3 contains 12 residues. V lost 8 bases, J lost 6 bases, and 13 bases lay in between. The CDR3 DNA sequence: TGTGCCAGCCGACAGGACGGGAAGACCCAGTACTTC. Translation: CASRQDGKTQYF.

V gene TRBV7-2 combines with J gene TRBJ2-4; D is uncertain. V shed 4 bases and J shed 5 bases, with 6 bases lying between them. The CDR3 has 12 amino acids. Germline V CDR1 and CDR2: SGHTA, FQGNSA. The CDR3 loop reads CASSSPQNIQYF. DNA for the CDR3: TGTGCCAGCAGCTCTCCCCAAAACATTCAGTACTTC.

The chain joins TRBV7-9 to TRBJ2-3; the match to TRBD1 covers 7 bases. The CDR3 is 14 amino acids. Trimming at V came to 5 bases and at J to 4 bases, leaving 6 bases not matched to a gene. CDR1 is SEHNR, CDR2 FQNEAQ, per germline (reference sequence). CDR3 loop: CASSPGTAPDTQYF. The CDR3 nucleotides read TGTGCCAGCAGCCCCGGGACAGCTCCAGATACGCAGTATTTT.

J is TRBJ1-5 and V is TRBV12-5; TRBD1 agrees at 8 bases. Germline CDR1 is LGHNT and CDR2 is FRNRAP. This CDR3 is 13 amino acids long. V lost 6 bases and J lost 4; bases outside the gene matches: 2. The CDR3 region is CASGQGANQPQHF. Here the CDR3 DNA reads TGTGCTAGTGGGCAGGGGGCTAATCAGCCCCAGCATTTT. Based on the CDR3 plus reference TRBV12-5 and TRBJ1-5, the full variable domain is DARVTQTPRHKVTEMGQEVTMRCQPILGHNTVFWYRQTMMQGLELLAYFRNRAPLDDSGMPKDRFSAEMPDATLATLKIQPSEPRDSAVYFCASGQGANQPQHFGDGTRLSIL.

The rearrangement links TRBV3-1 (or the pseudogene TRBV3-2) to TRBJ2-3; no clear D. The V and J ends lost 4 bases and 5 bases respectively, with 10 bases between them. Looked up from germline, CDR1 is LGHDT and CDR2 is YNNKEL (reference sequence). CDR3 length: 13 residues. Here the CDR3 DNA reads TGTGCCAGCAGCCCCACATTCTTAGATACGCAGTATTTT. Translating it yields CASSPTFLDTQYF.

This chain uses TRBV28 with TRBJ2-5; tentatively, D is TRBD2 (6 bases). Trimming stripped 1 base from V and 5 bases from J, with 14 bases between. CDR3 length: 15 residues. Germline V lookup: CDR1 MDHEN, CDR2 SYDVKM. CDR3 amino acids: CASSLFLGGVETQYF. DNA of the CDR3: TGTGCCAGCAGTTTATTTTTGGGGGGTGTCGAGACCCAGTACTTC.

V and J are TRBV28 and TRBJ1-1; perhaps TRBD1 as D (5 bases). Trimming removed 2 bases from V and 5 bases from J, with 6 bases in between. Germline lookup yields CDR1 MDHEN and CDR2 SYDVKM. The CDR3 totals 12 residues. This chain's CDR3 is CASSLQGTEAFF. For the CDR3, the DNA is TGTGCCAGCAGTTTACAGGGTACTGAAGCTTTCTTT.

The gene calls are TRBV3-1 (or the pseudogene TRBV3-2) and TRBJ1-1, with D perhaps matching TRBD1 (6 bases). The CDR3 is 15 amino acids. V was pared by 0 bases and J by 1 base, with 9 bases between. Looked up from germline, CDR1 is LGHDT and CDR2 is YNNKEL (reference sequence). CDR3 bases: TGTGCCAGCAGCCAAGACAGGGGTGGGAACACTGAAGCTTTCTTT. It is translated as CASSQDRGGNTEAFF.

The CDR3 is CAWSVGRGKGTQYF. In nucleotides, the CDR3 is TGTGCCTGGAGTGTGGGTAGAGGGAAGGGGACCCAGTACTTC. J is TRBJ2-5 and V is TRBV30; maybe TRBD2 (5 bases). CDR1 is GTSNPN and CDR2 is SVGIG in the germline V gene (reference sequence). The CDR3 sequence is 14 residues long. Trimming left V 0 bases short and J 7 bases short, with 15 bases between.

V gene TRBV7-2 combines with J gene TRBJ1-2; D is ambiguous. In germline, CDR1 is SGHTA, CDR2 FQGNSA. V was trimmed by 2 bases and J by 4 bases, leaving 11 bases between them. There are 14 residues in the CDR3. CDR3 residues: CASSLYGSSYGYTF. Here the CDR3 DNA reads TGTGCCAGCAGCTTATACGGGTCCTCCTATGGCTACACCTTC.

The V call is TRBV7-2, the J call TRBJ1-1; D is undetermined. Germline V gives CDR1 SGHTA, CDR2 FQGNSA. The V end lost 1 base, the J end lost 0 bases, and 6 bases lay between the germline ends. This CDR3 contains 14 residues. The CDR3 bases are TGTGCCAGCAGCTTAGAGGCGGTGAACACTGAAGCTTTCTTT. The encoded protein is CASSLEAVNTEAFF.

This clone was found once. This chain uses TRBV19 with TRBJ1-1; TRBD1 aligns across 8 bases. This CDR3 has 12 amino acids. V lost 8 bases to trimming and J lost 4 bases; unmatched junction nucleotides: 3. Per germline, CDR1 LNHDA and CDR2 SQIVND (reference sequence). CDR3 amino acids: CASGQGPTEAFF. The DNA of the CDR3 is TGTGCCAGTGGACAGGGTCCCACTGAAGCTTTCTTT.

The J gene is TRBJ2-3, the V gene TRBV15, with 7 bases fitting TRBD2. The CDR3 has 18 amino acids. V lost 1 base, J lost 1 base, and 11 bases stayed unmatched. Germline V gives CDR1 LNHNV, CDR2 YYDKDF (reference sequence). Here the CDR3 DNA reads TGTGCCACCAGCAGAGGCCCACGGGAGGCGGGGGGCACAGATACGCAGTATTTT. It is translated as CATSRGPREAGGTDTQYF.